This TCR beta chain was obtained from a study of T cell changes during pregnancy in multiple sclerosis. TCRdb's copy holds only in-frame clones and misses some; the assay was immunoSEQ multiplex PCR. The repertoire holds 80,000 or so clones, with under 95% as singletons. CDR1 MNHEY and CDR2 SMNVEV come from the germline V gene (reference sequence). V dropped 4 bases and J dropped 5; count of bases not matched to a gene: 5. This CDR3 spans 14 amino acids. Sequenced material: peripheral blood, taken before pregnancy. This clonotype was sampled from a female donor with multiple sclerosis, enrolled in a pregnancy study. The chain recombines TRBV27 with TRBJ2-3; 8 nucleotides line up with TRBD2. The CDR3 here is CASSSAGAVDTQYF. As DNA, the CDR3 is TGTGCCAGCAGTTCAGCGGGGGCCGTAGATACGCAGTATTTT.